The 14 T cell receptor beta chains below all came from one sample that was sequenced in a study of blood T cell repertoires in COVID-19. Here immunoSEQ multiplex PCR was the method, and the copy in TCRdb shows in-frame clones only, minus some. The data show fewer than 350,000 clones, roughly nine tenths seen once. The material sequenced was peripheral blood. The source of these receptors is a woman in her thirties with COVID-19, enrolled during active disease.

The table lists this clone with a few counts. The chain has TRBV19 and TRBJ2-3; 13 nucleotides agree with TRBD2. Trimming at V came to 1 base and at J to 5 bases, leaving 6 bases not matched to a gene. Germline V lookup: CDR1 LNHDA, CDR2 SQIVND (reference sequence). CDR3 length: 17 amino acids. In DNA, the CDR3 is TGTGCCAGTAGTATAGTAGGGACTAGCGGGGCCAGAGATACGCAGTATTTT. As protein: CASSIVGTSGARDTQYF.

This clone was counted once. The chain has TRBV19 and TRBJ2-7; 7 nucleotides line up with TRBD2. CDR1 and CDR2 (germline): LNHDA, SQIVND (reference sequence). The CDR3 spans 14 residues. The V gene end was trimmed by 9 bases and the J gene end by 4 bases; junction bases not matched to a gene: 12. In DNA, the CDR3 is TGTGCCAGCTCTTGGGGGGGGTACGGTTACGAGCAGTACTTC. Translation gives CASSWGGYGYEQYF.

This chain uses TRBV5-8 with TRBJ1-1, with D uncertain. The ends were cut back, 4 bases at V and 0 bases at J, with 10 bases in the middle. The length of the CDR3 is 14 residues. In germline, CDR1 is SGHTS, CDR2 YDEGEE. The DNA for the CDR3 is TGTGCCAGCAGCCCGGAGGAGATGAACACTGAAGCTTTCTTT. Translating gives CASSPEEMNTEAFF.

Note on this clone: A far larger clone is one nucleotide away, so this likely arose from a read error. J is TRBJ2-1 and V is TRBV5-5; no clear D gene. From germline, CDR1 is SGHKS and CDR2 YYEKEE (reference sequence). This CDR3 comprises 13 residues. V was cut by 0 bases and J by 4 bases, with 5 bases left in between. This CDR3 reads CASSLGPYNEQFF. Written as DNA, the CDR3 is TGTGCCAGCAGCTTGGGGCCTTACAATGAGCAGTTCTTC.

The chain has TRBV7-5 and TRBJ1-5; the table's D call, TRBD1, has no DNA check behind it. TRBV7-5 is classified as a pseudogene. This CDR3 comprises 15 residues. CDR3 sequence reads: CVRSGDPRGHQPQHF. The CDR3 DNA sequence: TGTGTCAGAAGCGGGGACCCGAGGGGGCATCAGCCCCAGCATTTT.

The chain links TRBV11-2 to TRBJ1-2; 7 bases fit TRBD1. This CDR3 is built from 14 residues. Germline loops: CDR1 SGHAT, CDR2 FQNNGV. V lost 3 bases, J lost 1 base, and 2 bases stayed unmatched. The CDR3 spells CASSFGQVNYGYTF. The CDR3 DNA is TGTGCCAGCAGCTTCGGACAGGTTAACTATGGCTACACCTTC.

The V call is TRBV5-1, the J call TRBJ2-2, with TRBD2 identical over 10 bases. The CDR3 has 16 residues. With 7 bases clipped from V and 1 base from J, the junction kept 7 bases outside the gene matches. Germline V gives CDR1 SGHRS, CDR2 YFSETQ. CDR3 loop: CASFGLAGENTGELFF. The DNA of the CDR3 is TGCGCCAGCTTCGGTCTAGCGGGGGAGAACACCGGGGAGCTGTTTTTT.

V gene TRBV4-1 combines with J gene TRBJ1-2; D may be TRBD1 (5 bases). Trimming stripped 0 bases from V and 3 bases from J, with 8 bases between. The CDR3 runs 14 residues. Germline V lookup: CDR1 MGHRA, CDR2 YSYEKL. The CDR3 protein is CASSQEARDYGYTF. CDR3 nucleotides: TGCGCCAGCAGCCAAGAGGCCAGGGACTATGGCTACACCTTC.

This clone was seen just once. The V gene is TRBV7-6, the J gene TRBJ2-1; TRBD2 agrees at 16 bases. With V trimmed by 5 bases and J by 4 bases, 8 bases remained unmatched. CDR1 is SGHVS and CDR2 is FNYEAQ in the germline V gene. This CDR3 spans 18 amino acids. CDR3 DNA: TGTGCCAGCAGCATCGGGACTAGCGGGGGGGCGATTTACAATGAGCAGTTCTTC. Amino acid sequence: CASSIGTSGGAIYNEQFF.

The rearrangement links TRBV6-5 to TRBJ1-6; D is uncertain. Germline CDR1 is MNHEY and CDR2 is SVGAGI. The CDR3 covers 13 residues. V lost 6 bases to trimming and J lost 13 bases, with 16 bases between them. CDR3 region: CASRRGSLSPLHF. CDR3 bases: TGTGCCAGCAGAAGAGGGAGCCTCTCGCCCCTCCACTTT.

The chain combines TRBV2 with TRBJ1-1; 8 bases are shared with TRBD1. J lost 5 bases, V lost 5 bases, and 13 bases had no gene match. CDR3 size: 16 residues. Per the germline V gene, CDR1 is SNHLY and CDR2 is FYNNEI. This CDR3 is CASSPPEGQAETEAFF. CDR3 DNA sequence: TGTGCCAGCAGTCCACCCGAGGGACAGGCGGAGACTGAAGCTTTCTTT.

V and J are TRBV6-1 and TRBJ2-7, with D hard to call. The V end lost 3 bases, the J end lost 1 base, and 10 bases lay between the germline ends. This CDR3 region has 14 residues. Germline V gene lookup returns CDR1 MNHNS and CDR2 SASEGT. CDR3 sequence reads: CASSEAGLSYEQYF. In DNA, the CDR3 is TGTGCCAGCAGTGAGGCCGGGTTGTCCTACGAGCAGTACTTC.

The chain carries TRBV5-1 and TRBJ1-3; possible D gene TRBD1, 5 bases. Germline CDR1 is SGHRS and CDR2 is YFSETQ. Trimming took off 0 bases at V and 4 bases at J, with 11 bases between the two ends. The CDR3 is 15 residues long. The CDR3 is CASSLAAGPGNTIYF. CDR3 nucleotides: TGCGCCAGCAGCTTGGCGGCGGGGCCAGGAAACACCATATATTTT.

The chain uses TRBV19 and TRBJ2-1; tentative D call: TRBD2 (7 bases). In germline, CDR1 is LNHDA, CDR2 SQIVND (reference sequence). CDR3 length equals 17 residues. V lost 4 bases and J lost 0, with 16 bases in between. The CDR3 spells CASSKYRGASSYNEQFF. CDR3 nucleotide sequence: TGTGCCAGTAGTAAGTATCGGGGGGCAAGCTCCTACAATGAGCAGTTCTTC.